This T cell receptor (beta chain) was recorded in a study of radiation and T cells in renal cell carcinoma. Study-wide results and limits: From baseline, blood top tumor clonotypes peaked at 2 weeks post-radiation.

Comment on this clone: Its target is unknown.

The time point was: blood 4 weeks post-SBRT, at nephrectomy. The treatment is: 15 Gy SBRT to primary tumor, nephrectomy 4 weeks later. Nephrectomy followed 15 Gy stereotactic body radiation by 4 weeks. Serial blood draws occurred at baseline and 2 and 4 weeks post-SBRT. Clear cell pathology was present in this patient's renal cell carcinoma. Generated by immunoSEQ multiplex PCR, the TCRdb table keeps only in-frame clones and is missing some. The data contain 97,000 or so clones, around 84% of them seen just once; the ten biggest clones take up around 7.9%. The CDR3 contains 14 residues. Germline V gives CDR1 SGHRS, CDR2 YFSETQ. Trimming took off 4 bases at V and 3 bases at J, with 14 bases between the two ends.

V usage is TRBV5-1 and J usage is TRBJ2-7; a weak D match, TRBD1 (6 bases). Source: blood, taken from a patient whose treatment included radiotherapy and nephrectomy. The TCR was taken from a man aged 55-75 years with renal cell carcinoma. In nucleotides, the CDR3 is TGCGCCAGCAGCCCTACAGGGTTGAGCTACGAGCAGTACTTC. Protein product: CASSPTGLSYEQYF.